The next 10 T cell receptor beta chains were all read from a single sample in a study of T cell responses to AZD1222 COVID-19 vaccine. Repertoires were generated with immunoSEQ multiplex PCR, while TCRdb's copy carries only in-frame clones and drops some. The data show fewer than 130,000 clones, nearly 90% seen once. The material sequenced was peripheral blood, taken 28 days after the second AZD1222 dose. The receptors stem from an adult who received the AZD1222 COVID-19 vaccine.

The chain combines TRBV7-2 with TRBJ1-1, with a tentative D call TRBD1 (5 bases). This CDR3 comprises 14 residues. Germline-derived CDR1 and CDR2 are SGHTA and FQGNSA. Trimming shortened V by 4 bases and J by 4 bases, and 13 bases separated the two germline ends. The CDR3 is CASSSRRQITEAFF. CDR3 nucleotides: TGTGCCAGCAGCTCCCGAAGACAGATCACTGAAGCTTTCTTT.

The V call is TRBV3-1 (or the pseudogene TRBV3-2), the J call TRBJ1-3; 9 bases are a match to TRBD1. CDR1 and CDR2 from the germline V gene are LGHDT and YNNKEL (reference sequence). The V gene end was trimmed by 4 bases and the J gene end by 7 bases; junction bases not matched to a gene: 5. The CDR3 is 14 residues long. Here the CDR3 DNA reads TGTGCCAGCAGCCCTGGGACAGGGAGGAACACCATATATTTT. This codes for CASSPGTGRNTIYF.

The chain couples TRBV6-5 to TRBJ1-6; D gene unclear. In germline, CDR1 is MNHEY, CDR2 SVGAGI. V lost 5 bases to trimming and J lost 11 bases, with 13 bases between them. This CDR3 contains 13 residues. Written as DNA, the CDR3 is TGTGCCAGCAGTAGACAATTTCAGGCACCCCTCCACTTT. Protein product: CASSRQFQAPLHF.

The chain couples TRBV7-3 to TRBJ2-1; 7 positions match TRBD2. This CDR3 has 14 amino acids. The V and J ends lost 1 base and 6 bases, in that order; junction bases with no gene match: 3. Germline-derived CDR1 and CDR2 are SGHTA and FQGTGA. The CDR3 region has the DNA TGTGCCAGCAGCTTAAGCGGGAGAGCCAATGAGCAGTTCTTC. This gives the protein CASSLSGRANEQFF.

The J gene is TRBJ1-6, the V gene TRBV28, with 8 bases identical to TRBD1. The CDR3 extends over 14 amino acids. Trimming took 6 bases from V and 5 from J; bases not matched to a gene: 3. Germline CDR1 is MDHEN and CDR2 is SYDVKM. CDR3 sequence: CASRDRADNSPLHF. CDR3 nucleotides: TGTGCCAGCAGGGACAGGGCGGATAATTCACCCCTCCACTTT.

This chain uses TRBV11-2 with TRBJ2-5; perhaps TRBD2 as D (7 bases). Looked up from germline, CDR1 is SGHAT and CDR2 is FQNNGV. There are 12 residues in the CDR3. V lost 8 bases to trimming and J lost 5 bases, with 12 bases between them. The CDR3 bases are TGTGCCAGCCGGGGGGCCGGGGAGACCCAGTACTTC. Its protein is CASRGAGETQYF.

The chain joins TRBV3-1 (or the pseudogene TRBV3-2) to TRBJ2-1; 13 nucleotides line up with TRBD2. J was trimmed by 7 bases and V by 0 bases; bases with no gene match: 6. Looked up from germline, CDR1 is LGHDT and CDR2 is YNNKEL (reference sequence). CDR3 length equals 17 residues. The CDR3 nucleotides are TGTGCCAGCAGCCAAGATCGAGGACTAGCGGGAGTTAATGAGCAGTTCTTC. It codes for CASSQDRGLAGVNEQFF.

The chain is built from TRBV28 and TRBJ2-5, with 7 bases that match TRBD2. V lost 8 bases, J lost 1 base, and 22 bases stayed unmatched. CDR1 is MDHEN, CDR2 SYDVKM, per germline. The CDR3 is 19 residues long. For the CDR3, the DNA is TGTGCCAGCCGCTCCCGGGACTACTACCCTGAACCTGCCCAAGAGACCCAGTACTTC. It encodes CASRSRDYYPEPAQETQYF.

J is TRBJ2-2 and V is TRBV5-5; D is undetermined. Per the germline V gene, CDR1 is SGHKS and CDR2 is YYEKEE (reference sequence). Trimming shortened V by 4 bases and J by 2 bases, and 6 bases separated the two germline ends. The CDR3 is 13 amino acids. CDR3 residues: CASSLLNTGELFF. CDR3 DNA: TGTGCCAGCAGCCTGCTTAACACCGGGGAGCTGTTTTTT.

The CDR3 is CASTTSRGANYGYTF. In DNA, the CDR3 is TGTGCCAGTACCACCTCCAGGGGAGCTAACTATGGCTACACCTTC. The rearrangement joins TRBV19 to TRBJ1-2; D is perhaps TRBD1 (6 bases). V gave up 7 bases and J gave up 0 bases, with 15 bases separating them. The CDR3 runs to 15 residues. The germline V gene has CDR1 LNHDA and CDR2 SQIVND (reference sequence).